Described below is a single T cell receptor beta chain sequence and its context. This clonotype was counted ten times or more. There is no known antigen for this receptor. Per-base quality was not reported, and no clone a single base away is much larger than it. This record comes from a study of T cells after yellow fever vaccination (dated by TCRdb to between 2019 and 2020). Regarding the complete study: Libraries from fractions with low cell numbers were prepared with the SMART-Seq v4 Ultra Low Input RNA kit. To track T-cell clones before and after primary and booster YFV17D yellow fever vaccination, bulk TCR alpha and beta repertoires were sequenced longitudinally. Two healthy male donors, one aged 18 to 30 and one aged 30 to 40 years, made up the cohort. Blood was drawn at multiple timepoints before and after primary and secondary immunization, with bulk PBMC replicates and cell subsets isolated.

Sequencing took place on an Illumina NovaSeq 6000. TCR cDNA was synthesized by 5'RACE template switching, which introduced a universal primer site and unique molecular identifiers. cDNA synthesis was primed from both the TCR alpha and TCR beta constant segments. Library amplification involved two PCR steps, and the second step added sample barcodes and sequencing adapters. Libraries were sequenced on Illumina HiSeq 2500 (2x100 bp) or NovaSeq (2x150 bp). In the original analysis: MIGEC handled demultiplexing of reads and collapsing into UMI consensus sequences, while MiXCR performed V(D)J alignment. Using edgeR on replicate PBMC samples, clonotypes were called vaccine-responding if FDR was below 0.01 and the log2 fold change was above 5 up to day 15. Each bulk clonotype was labeled CD4 or CD8 based on which sequenced repertoire, CD4 or CD8, contained the clonotype at higher abundance. TCRdb reanalyzed the raw reads on its own, using fastp at Q25 for trimming and MiXCR for clone calling, and kept in-frame beta chains. Under each unique CDR3 protein, matching rows form one entry showing the most common genes and DNA. The authors' filters were not applied to this entry. The table for this sample lists approximately 240,000 distinct CDR3 sequences; about 3.9% of them were counted only once. The ten most abundant clones make up 15% to 20% of the sample.

The treatment or condition label on this specimen signifies: live attenuated yellow fever vaccine strain. At each blood-draw timepoint, two biological replicates of bulk PBMCs were collected. PBMCs were isolated from peripheral blood using a standard Ficoll-Paque protocol. RNA was extracted with TriZol from bulk PBMCs, CD4 and CD8 fractions, and dextramer-positive and dextramer-negative fractions. General conclusions and limits of the study: The secondary T-cell response was found to be weaker but faster than the primary response, with a peak reached on day 5 rather than on day 15. Computational filtering was needed because FACS-sorted repertoires could contain abundant contaminating clonotypes from the bulk population. A small fraction of clonotypes appeared in both the CD4 and CD8 compartments, likely as a result of convergent recombination. After the booster, most of the clones that had expanded following primary vaccination were detected again (around 95% of CD4 and roughly 88% of CD8), which suggests that memory was broadly maintained. The study included only a couple of donors, which limits how far the findings can be generalized.

The TCR comes from a man in his late teens or twenties who received the YFV17D yellow fever vaccine. The source was PBMCs, collected 15 days after the yellow fever booster vaccination.

The DNA sequence is TGTGCCAGCAGTTACTCGACAGACTTATCAGATACGCAGTATTTT. Its product reads: CASSYSTDLSDTQYF. The chain joins TRBV6-6 to TRBJ2-3, with a tentative D gene TRBD1 over 5 matching bases. The CDR3 sequence holds 15 residues, the cysteine and phenylalanine included. Only CDR3 DNA remains: 45 bases, in frame from the first base. Looking up the germline V gene (reference sequence) yields CDR1 MNHNY and CDR2 SVGAGI. The V end loses 0 bases and the J end loses 4 bases, and a stretch of 11 bases separates them.